The 14 T cell receptor beta chains in this list originate from one sample, sequenced in a study of identifying expanded T cells in peripheral blood. Produced via immunoSEQ multiplex PCR; TCRdb's table is partial and in-frame only. The sample comprises 95,000 to 100,000 clones, roughly nine tenths of which are singletons, and about a sixth rests with the top ten. The sequencing input was blood. The receptors stem from a person aged 18 to 75 in good health.

The CDR3 sequence is CASSLAGGGYTF. The CDR3, as DNA: TGTGCCAGCAGCTTAGCGGGTGGTGGCTACACCTTC. The chain employs TRBV7-9 and TRBJ1-2; D remains unclear. Per germline, CDR1 SEHNR and CDR2 FQNEAQ (reference sequence). Trimming took 0 bases from V and 7 from J, leaving 6 bases between them. CDR3 length: 12 amino acids.

The chain uses TRBV7-8 and TRBJ1-3; 9 bases fit TRBD1. This CDR3 spans 15 amino acids. Germline V lookup: CDR1 SGHVS, CDR2 FQNEAQ. J was trimmed by 4 bases and V by 5 bases; bases with no gene match: 6. DNA of the CDR3: TGTGCCAGCAGCAAGGAGGGGACAGGGGGAAACACCATATATTTT. Its protein is CASSKEGTGGNTIYF.

This clone was seen just once. CDR3 sequence (DNA): TGTGCCAGCAGTTATGGGGGAGGGGTGAGCTACGAGCAGTACTTC. Amino acid sequence: CASSYGGGVSYEQYF. The chain joins TRBV6-5 to TRBJ2-7; 7 nucleotides agree with TRBD2. After removal of 3 bases from V and 3 bases from J, the junction contained 8 bases not matched to a gene. Germline V gene lookup returns CDR1 MNHEY and CDR2 SVGAGI. The CDR3 runs 15 residues.

The chain employs TRBV6-6 and TRBJ2-5; TRBD2 matches 7 bases. CDR3 length: 15 amino acids. V was pared by 6 bases and J by 2 bases, with 9 bases of the junction left unmatched. Looked up from germline, CDR1 is MNHNY and CDR2 is SVGAGI (reference sequence). CDR3 nucleotides: TGTGCCAGCAGGGTCTTAGCGGGCAAACAAGAGACCCAGTACTTC. It is translated as CASRVLAGKQETQYF.

CDR3 loop: CASSFSTRVEGYTF. The CDR3 DNA sequence: TGTGCCAGCAGTTTCTCGACTCGGGTGGAGGGCTACACCTTC. The chain links TRBV27 to TRBJ1-2; D ambiguous. Between the trimmed V and J ends, which lost 3 bases and 8 bases, there was a span of 16 bases. CDR1 MNHEY and CDR2 SMNVEV come from the germline V gene (reference sequence). This CDR3 is built from 14 residues.

The gene calls are TRBV11-2 and TRBJ1-6; 7 nucleotides line up with TRBD1. With 5 bases clipped from V and 7 bases from J, the junction kept 5 bases outside the gene matches. Germline CDR1 SGHAT, CDR2 FQNNGV. The CDR3 consists of 14 residues. The CDR3 loop is CASSPRTGNSPLHF. CDR3 DNA: TGTGCCAGCAGCCCCCGGACAGGCAATTCACCCCTCCACTTT.

This chain uses TRBV6-5 with TRBJ1-1; a weak D match, TRBD1 (6 bases). CDR1 is MNHEY and CDR2 is SVGAGI in the germline V gene. CDR3 size: 14 residues. With 2 bases removed from V and 4 bases from J, the gap between germline ends came to 11 bases. The DNA for the CDR3 is TGTGCCAGCAGTTACACCACAGGGAGCACTGAAGCTTTCTTT. Translated: CASSYTTGSTEAFF.

The rearrangement links TRBV6-6 to TRBJ1-1; D may be TRBD1 (5 bases). The germline CDR1 and CDR2 sequences are MNHNY and SVGAGI (reference sequence). The CDR3 length is 14 residues. Trimming pared 5 bases from V and 5 bases from J, leaving 15 bases between. This CDR3 reads CASSTTVRGTEAFF. The DNA for the CDR3 is TGTGCCAGCAGTACGACAGTCCGGGGGACTGAAGCTTTCTTT.

The chain carries TRBV6-6 and TRBJ2-1; the D is unclear. Trimming shortened V by 5 bases and J by 7 bases, and 9 bases separated the two germline ends. Germline V lookup: CDR1 MNHNY, CDR2 SVGAGI (reference sequence). The CDR3 is 12 amino acids. CDR3 sequence: CASSAVGNEQFF. CDR3 sequence (DNA): TGTGCCAGCAGTGCCGTAGGTAATGAGCAGTTCTTC.

The table lists this clone with a count of one. The V call is TRBV7-6, the J call TRBJ2-5; a weak D match, TRBD2 (6 bases). Germline CDR1 SGHVS, CDR2 FNYEAQ. Between the trimmed V and J ends, which lost 3 bases and 5 bases, there was a span of 10 bases. This CDR3 comprises 13 residues. The CDR3 DNA reads TGTGCCAGCAGCTTTCGGAGGGCGGAGACCCAGTACTTC. This gives the protein CASSFRRAETQYF.

The chain recombines TRBV5-8 with TRBJ2-5; tentative D call: TRBD2 (5 bases). The CDR3 consists of 14 residues. Germline-derived CDR1 and CDR2 are SGHTS and YDEGEE. The V and J ends lost 3 bases and 5 bases respectively, with 14 bases between them. Written as DNA, the CDR3 is TGTGCCAGCAGCTCTGGGCGGGTGCGGGAGACCCAGTACTTC. This encodes CASSSGRVRETQYF. The full variable domain, in which reference TRBV5-8 and TRBJ2-5 provide the parts outside the CDR3, is EAGVTQSPTHLIKTRGQQATLRCSPISGHTSVYWYQQALGLGLQFLLWYDEGEERNRGNFPPRFSGRQFPNYSSELNVNALELEDSALYLCASSSGRVRETQYFGPGTRLLVL.

The rearrangement uses TRBV6-6 and TRBJ1-2; D call uncertain. The CDR3 is 15 residues long. Deletions cut 0 bases from V and 4 bases from J, with 12 bases between. From germline, CDR1 is MNHNY and CDR2 SVGAGI (reference sequence). CDR3 protein: CASSYSVTPGYGYTF. The CDR3 DNA reads TGTGCCAGCAGTTACTCCGTTACTCCGGGCTATGGCTACACCTTC.

The chain is built from TRBV10-3 and TRBJ1-3; D gene ambiguous. The CDR3 totals 15 residues. In germline, CDR1 is ENHRY, CDR2 SYGVKD. V gave up 3 bases and J gave up 0 bases, with 9 bases separating them. The CDR3 sequence: CAISDLAYSGNTIYF. The CDR3 DNA sequence: TGTGCCATCAGTGATTTAGCATACTCTGGAAACACCATATATTTT.

This chain joins TRBV27 and TRBJ2-1, with D perhaps TRBD2 (6 bases). Trimming removed 6 bases at V and 2 bases at J, with 23 bases between. The CDR3 runs 18 residues. Germline CDR1 is MNHEY and CDR2 is SMNVEV (reference sequence). CDR3: CASSPGPDYVGAYNEQFF. For the CDR3, the DNA is TGTGCCAGCAGCCCCGGGCCGGACTACGTGGGGGCCTACAATGAGCAGTTCTTC.